One T cell receptor beta chain is described in this entry. Unmatched junction bases numbered 16, after V lost 5 bases and J lost 3 bases. The V gene's germline CDR1 is SGHVS and CDR2 FNYEAQ. The CDR3 sequence is 19 residues long. Some clones are missing from TCRdb's copy, which holds only in-frame ones; the method was immunoSEQ multiplex PCR. The sample has approximately 94,000 clones, 96% seen once; the top ten hold 0.36%. This specimen belongs to a study of technical replicates of blood from a few donors. The gene calls are TRBV7-6 and TRBJ2-7; 13 bases align to TRBD2. The sequenced sample consisted of T cells isolated from PBMCs. This TCR came from a human donor in good health. The chain's CDR3 is CASSPRTSGRPPLNYEQYF. CDR3 coding DNA: TGTGCCAGCAGCCCTAGGACTAGCGGGAGACCCCCGCTAAACTACGAGCAGTACTTC.